This T cell receptor (beta chain) was found in a study of T cells after yellow fever vaccination. Whole-study context: Fractions of low cell number were prepared using SMART-Seq v4 Ultra Low Input.

A remark on this clonotype: What it recognizes is unknown.

Germline V gene sequence: CDR1 SGHVS, CDR2 FNYEAQ. V was clipped by 4 bases and J by 5 bases, with 17 bases between them. The CDR3 loop spans 15 amino acids. Findings and caveats of the study: Abundant contaminating clonotypes from the bulk population could appear in FACS-sorted repertoires.

A single record per CDR3 protein comes from TCRdb applying MiXCR to the 5' RACE reads. The repertoire holds about 580,000 distinct CDR3 sequences, with around 16% as singletons. Sequenced here: PBMCs, sampled 5 days after the first yellow fever vaccination. The TCR comes from a man between 18 and 29 years old who received the YFV17D yellow fever vaccine. The rearrangement joins TRBV7-6 to TRBJ2-5; no clear D. The CDR3 is CASSSTYLPRETQYF. CDR3 coding DNA: TGTGCCAGCAGCTCCACCTACCTACCCCGGGAGACCCAGTACTTC. The whole variable domain, remainder taken from reference TRBV7-6 and TRBJ2-5, is GAGVSQSPRYKVTKRGQDVALRCDPISGHVSLYWYRQALGQGPEFLTYFNYEAQQDKSGLPNDRFSAERPEGSISTLTIQRTEQRDSAMYRCASSSTYLPRETQYFGPGTRLLVL.